One and the same sample provided the 8 T cell receptor beta chains below, sequenced in a study of blood T cell repertoires in COVID-19. Only in-frame clones appear in the TCRdb table, and some are missing; sequencing was by immunoSEQ multiplex PCR. The top ten clones hold 7.8% of a sample with 200,000 to 250,000 clones, about 84% of them seen once. The sample taken for sequencing was peripheral blood. These receptor sequences come from a woman of 80 years or more with COVID-19, enrolled during active disease.

This sequence joins TRBV21-1 and TRBJ1-2; the table's D call, TRBD1, was not checked against the DNA. TRBV21-1 is a pseudogene. There are 14 residues in the CDR3. CDR3 sequence (DNA): TGTGCCAGCAGCAAAAGGGACAGCAACTATGGCTACACCTTC. Its protein is CASSKRDSNYGYTF.

The chain has TRBV12-3 or TRBV12-4 and TRBJ1-1; D gene unclear. The length of the CDR3 is 12 residues. V was clipped by 5 bases and J by 6 bases, with 10 bases between them. In DNA form, the CDR3 reads TGTGCCAGCAGTGTTGGGCAGGCTGAAGCTTTCTTT. It specifies CASSVGQAEAFF.

This chain links TRBV9 with TRBJ2-3, with 8 bases aligning to TRBD2. V trimming: 2 bases; J trimming: 5 bases; junction bases outside the gene matches: 19. Germline V gives CDR1 SGDLS, CDR2 YYNGEE. The CDR3 spans 19 residues. This chain's CDR3 is CASSVPSRTSLNLGDTQYF. CDR3 DNA: TGTGCCAGCAGCGTTCCCTCCAGGACTAGCCTGAACCTGGGAGATACGCAGTATTTT.

This clone occurred a few times. This chain connects TRBV3-1 (or the pseudogene TRBV3-2) to TRBJ2-1; 8 nucleotides agree with TRBD1. This CDR3 has 15 residues. Germline trimming cut 4 bases from V and 7 bases from J; bases unmatched to any gene: 9. The germline V gene encodes CDR1 LGHDT and CDR2 YNNKEL (reference sequence). The CDR3 loop is CASSPRQGRGNEQFF. The CDR3 DNA follows: TGTGCCAGCAGCCCACGACAGGGGCGCGGGAATGAGCAGTTCTTC.

This CDR3 reads CASTRTSANEQFF. CDR3 DNA: TGCGCCAGCACCAGGACTAGCGCCAATGAGCAGTTCTTC. The rearrangement links TRBV5-1 to TRBJ2-1, with 9 bases lining up with TRBD2. The CDR3 is made up of 13 amino acids. Germline V gives CDR1 SGHRS, CDR2 YFSETQ. Trimming cost V 6 bases and J 6 bases; bases outside gene matches: 4.

The rearrangement joins TRBV7-9 to TRBJ2-3; 8 bases map to TRBD1. Germline V lookup: CDR1 SEHNR, CDR2 FQNEAQ (reference sequence). The CDR3 runs to 15 residues. Trimming at V came to 5 bases and at J to 2 bases, leaving 6 bases not matched to a gene. The CDR3 DNA is TGTGCCAGCAGCCCCACAGGGGGGAACACAGATACGCAGTATTTT. This sequence encodes CASSPTGGNTDTQYF.

This clone turned up a few times. J is TRBJ1-6 and V is TRBV2, with D possibly matching TRBD1 (6 bases). The CDR3 is made up of 13 amino acids. Per the germline V gene, CDR1 is SNHLY and CDR2 is FYNNEI. V was shortened by 10 bases and J by 5 bases, with 12 bases between the two germline ends. The DNA of the CDR3 is TGTGCCACCGCCCGGACAGATAATTCACCCCTCCACTTT. Translated, it gives CATARTDNSPLHF.

The chain has TRBV15 and TRBJ2-1, with TRBD2 identical over 7 bases. This CDR3 has 18 amino acids. V shed 0 bases and J 5 bases; nucleotides not matched to a gene: 13. CDR1 and CDR2 (germline): LNHNV, YYDKDF (reference sequence). Here the CDR3 DNA reads TGTGCCACCAGCAGAGATTCCACTGCGGGAGTGGGAAACAATGAGCAGTTCTTC. Its translation is CATSRDSTAGVGNNEQFF.